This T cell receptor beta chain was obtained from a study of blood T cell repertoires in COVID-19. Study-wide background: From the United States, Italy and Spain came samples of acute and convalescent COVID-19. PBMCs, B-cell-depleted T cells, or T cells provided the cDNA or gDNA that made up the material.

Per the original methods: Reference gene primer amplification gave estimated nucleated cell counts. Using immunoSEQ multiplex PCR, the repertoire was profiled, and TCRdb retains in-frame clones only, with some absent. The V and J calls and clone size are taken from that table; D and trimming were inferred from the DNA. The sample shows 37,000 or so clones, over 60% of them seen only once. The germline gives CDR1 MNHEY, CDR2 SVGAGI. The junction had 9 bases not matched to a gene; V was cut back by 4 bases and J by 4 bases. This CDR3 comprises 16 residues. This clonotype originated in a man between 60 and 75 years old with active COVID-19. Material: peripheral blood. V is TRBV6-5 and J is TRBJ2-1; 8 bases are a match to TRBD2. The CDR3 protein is CASSSGGVRRYNEQFF. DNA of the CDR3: TGTGCCAGCAGTTCCGGGGGGGTCCGGCGTTACAATGAGCAGTTCTTC.